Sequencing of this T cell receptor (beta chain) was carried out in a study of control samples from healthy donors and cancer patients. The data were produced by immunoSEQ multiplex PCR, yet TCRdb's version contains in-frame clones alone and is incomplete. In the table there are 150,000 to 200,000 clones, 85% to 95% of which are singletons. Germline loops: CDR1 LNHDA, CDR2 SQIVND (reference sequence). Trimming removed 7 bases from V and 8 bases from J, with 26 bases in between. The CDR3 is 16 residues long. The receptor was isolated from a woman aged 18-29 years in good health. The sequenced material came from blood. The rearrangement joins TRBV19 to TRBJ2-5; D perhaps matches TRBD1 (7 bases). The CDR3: CASTPFSAGGKGTQYF. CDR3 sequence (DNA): TGTGCCAGTACTCCTTTCTCGGCAGGGGGGAAGGGTACCCAGTACTTC.